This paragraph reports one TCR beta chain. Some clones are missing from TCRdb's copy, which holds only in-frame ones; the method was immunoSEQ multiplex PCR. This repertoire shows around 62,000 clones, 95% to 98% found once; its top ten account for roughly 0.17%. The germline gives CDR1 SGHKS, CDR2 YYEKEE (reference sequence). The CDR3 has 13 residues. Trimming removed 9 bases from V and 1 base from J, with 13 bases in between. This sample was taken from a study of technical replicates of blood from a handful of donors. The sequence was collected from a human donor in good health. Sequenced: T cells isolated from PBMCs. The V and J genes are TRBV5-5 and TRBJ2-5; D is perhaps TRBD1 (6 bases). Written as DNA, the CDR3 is TGTGCCACTTCGGGGACACCCCAAGAGACCCAGTACTTC. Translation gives CATSGTPQETQYF.